This TCR beta chain was recovered during a study of T cell responses to AZD1222 COVID-19 vaccine. Germline lookup yields CDR1 MDHEN and CDR2 SYDVKM. This CDR3 contains 14 residues. V lost 3 bases, J lost 3 bases, and 11 bases lay in between. Sequenced by immunoSEQ multiplex PCR; TCRdb stores in-frame clones only, minus some. The top ten hold approximately 0.52% of the sample, which has 250,000 or so clones, approximately 95% seen once. The clonotype was recovered from an adult in good health. The chain has TRBV28 and TRBJ1-1; no clear D gene. The specimen comprised peripheral blood, sampled on day 0 of AZD1222 vaccination. CDR3 region: CASSFPGSYTEAFF. Here the CDR3 DNA reads TGTGCCAGCAGTTTTCCGGGAAGTTACACTGAAGCTTTCTTT.